These 21 T cell receptor beta chains share one sample of origin, sequenced in a study of cytomegalovirus exposure and HLA in healthy donors. The PCR used 60 Vbeta and 13 Jbeta primers. The data were produced by immunoSEQ multiplex PCR, yet TCRdb's version contains in-frame clones alone and is incomplete. The repertoire has some 110,000 clones, around 86% of them found once; the top ten carry 2% to 2.5%. Sample: PBMCs. Receptors were obtained from a man aged 25 to 45 in good health and CMV-seronegative.

The chain has TRBV19 and TRBJ1-3; maybe TRBD1 (6 bases). Trimming left V 3 bases short and J 3 bases short, with 18 bases between. The CDR3 contains 17 residues. CDR1 is LNHDA and CDR2 is SQIVND in the germline V gene (reference sequence). This CDR3 reads CASSIPVGQKFGNTIYF. In nucleotides, the CDR3 is TGTGCCAGTAGTATTCCGGTAGGACAGAAGTTTGGAAACACCATATATTTT.

This clone was recorded a few times. J is TRBJ2-5 and V is TRBV29-1, with TRBD2 as a possible D gene (5 bases). The ends were cut back, 1 base at V and 7 bases at J, with 10 bases in the middle. Germline V lookup: CDR1 SQVTM, CDR2 ANQGSEA. The CDR3 is 12 amino acids. The CDR3 DNA sequence: TGCAGCGTTGAAGTGGGAGTCGGGACCCAGTACTTC. Its protein product is CSVEVGVGTQYF.

Note on this clone: The junction does not match germline at one end; this may be a read error. The V gene is TRBV6-5, the J gene TRBJ2-6; possibly TRBD1 for D (5 bases). The length of the CDR3 is 15 residues. Germline CDR1 and CDR2: MNHEY and SVGAGI. For the CDR3, the DNA is TGTGCCAGCTCCCAACAATCGTCTGGGGCCAACGGCCTGACTTTC. This translates into CASSQQSSGANGLTF.

The chain combines TRBV5-1 with TRBJ1-4; a weak D match, TRBD1 (6 bases). V dropped 4 bases and J dropped 6 bases, with 16 bases sitting between them. Looked up from germline, CDR1 is SGHRS and CDR2 is YFSETQ. This CDR3 has 15 residues. CDR3 DNA: TGCGCCAGCAGCGAGAGTACAGGGTTGGATGAAAAACTGTTTTTT. Protein: CASSESTGLDEKLFF.

This chain joins TRBV9 and TRBJ2-3, with TRBD2 identical over 15 bases. V was clipped by 2 bases and J by 2 bases; unmatched bases: 9. CDR1 is SGDLS and CDR2 is YYNGEE in the germline V gene. This CDR3 has 19 amino acids. This CDR3 is CASSVTGLAGGPATDTQYF. CDR3 in DNA: TGTGCCAGCAGCGTCACGGGACTAGCGGGGGGACCCGCCACAGATACGCAGTATTTT.

The rearrangement uses TRBV13 and TRBJ2-3; tentative D call: TRBD2 (6 bases). The CDR3 runs to 12 residues. Germline CDR1 PRHDT, CDR2 FYEKMQ (reference sequence). Deletions cut 4 bases from V and 5 bases from J, with 7 bases between. CDR3 loop: CASSSSVDTQYF. The CDR3 DNA is TGTGCCAGCAGCTCTAGCGTAGATACGCAGTATTTT.

The chain carries TRBV5-4 and TRBJ2-5, with 8 bases lining up with TRBD1. This CDR3 comprises 17 residues. Germline loops: CDR1 SGHNT, CDR2 YYREEE (reference sequence). V lost 4 bases to trimming and J lost 4 bases; unmatched junction nucleotides: 15. Here the CDR3 reads CASSGPAQGASGETQYF. The CDR3 region has the DNA TGTGCCAGCAGCGGACCGGCTCAGGGGGCTTCGGGAGAGACCCAGTACTTC. Combining the CDR3 with reference TRBV5-4 and TRBJ2-5 gives the whole variable domain ETGVTQSPTHLIKTRGQQVTLRCSSQSGHNTVSWYQQALGQGPQFIFQYYREEENGRGNFPPRFSGLQFPNYSSELNVNALELDDSALYLCASSGPAQGASGETQYFGPGTRLLVL.

The chain combines TRBV18 with TRBJ1-1; D ambiguous. With 1 base removed from V and 0 bases from J, the gap between germline ends came to 12 bases. CDR1 and CDR2 (germline): KGHSH, LQKENI. CDR3 length: 16 amino acids. CDR3 loop: CASSPQEGSMNTEAFF. Written as DNA, the CDR3 is TGTGCCAGCTCACCACAAGAGGGTTCGATGAACACTGAAGCTTTCTTT.

This chain joins TRBV9 and TRBJ2-1, with TRBD2 matching over 10 bases. Germline CDR1 SGDLS, CDR2 YYNGEE. This CDR3 spans 16 amino acids. With V trimmed by 4 bases and J by 8 bases, 12 bases remained unmatched. DNA for the CDR3: TGTGCCAGCAGCCCCTCGGGGAGCGGGAGGGGCGATGAGCAGTTCTTC. It yields the protein CASSPSGSGRGDEQFF.

This chain links TRBV11-2 with TRBJ2-7; D is unresolved. Germline lookup yields CDR1 SGHAT and CDR2 FQNNGV. The CDR3 runs to 13 residues. Between the trimmed V and J ends, which lost 0 bases and 3 bases, there was a span of 6 bases. The CDR3 DNA follows: TGTGCCAGCAGCTTAGATAATAGCTACGAGCAGTACTTC. Translation gives CASSLDNSYEQYF.

The V call is TRBV2, the J call TRBJ2-5; D is unresolved. Germline V gene lookup returns CDR1 SNHLY and CDR2 FYNNEI. The V end was cut by 5 bases, the J end by 2 bases, with 9 bases between. The CDR3 has 13 residues. Here the CDR3 DNA reads TGTGCCAGCAGTTCAGTGCCACAAGAGACCCAGTACTTC. Translation: CASSSVPQETQYF.

This chain uses TRBV6-5 with TRBJ1-1; 7 nucleotides match TRBD1. This CDR3 is built from 13 residues. CDR1 and CDR2 (germline): MNHEY, SVGAGI. The junction had 5 bases not matched to a gene; V was cut back by 7 bases and J by 3 bases. The CDR3 nucleotides read TGTGCCAGCACGGACAGGAGATACACTGAAGCTTTCTTT. This gives the protein CASTDRRYTEAFF.

The chain is built from TRBV27 and TRBJ2-7; perhaps TRBD2 as D (7 bases). V was cut by 5 bases and J by 5 bases, with 13 bases left in between. Germline V gives CDR1 MNHEY, CDR2 SMNVEV (reference sequence). The CDR3 loop spans 13 amino acids. The CDR3 DNA reads TGTGCCAGCAGTACCCAAGGGGGGGACGAGCAGTACTTC. Amino acids: CASSTQGGDEQYF.

J is TRBJ1-2 and V is TRBV14, with TRBD1 as a possible D gene (6 bases). V lost 2 bases and J lost 5, with 9 bases in between. The CDR3 has 13 residues. From germline, CDR1 is SGHDN and CDR2 FVKESK. The CDR3 is CASSQMTGYGYTF. DNA for the CDR3: TGTGCCAGCAGCCAAATGACAGGATATGGCTACACCTTC.

The chain has TRBV9 and TRBJ2-7; 7 bases match TRBD2. There are 14 residues in the CDR3. V was clipped by 7 bases and J by 2 bases; unmatched bases: 9. The V gene's germline CDR1 is SGDLS and CDR2 YYNGEE. The CDR3 region is CASGSLADPYEQYF. The CDR3 bases are TGTGCCAGCGGTTCCCTAGCGGACCCCTACGAGCAGTACTTC.

This sequence joins TRBV7-2 and TRBJ1-1; TRBD1 is a possible D gene (5 bases). Germline values: CDR1 SGHTA, CDR2 FQGNSA. This CDR3 spans 14 amino acids. V gave up 2 bases and J gave up 4 bases, with 11 bases separating them. CDR3 DNA: TGTGCCAGCAGCTTAATGGAGGGGACCACTGAAGCTTTCTTT. Amino acids: CASSLMEGTTEAFF.

J is TRBJ2-7 and V is TRBV27; 7 nucleotides match TRBD1. Germline assignment: CDR1 MNHEY and CDR2 SMNVEV (reference sequence). The CDR3 is 14 amino acids. With V trimmed by 5 bases and J by 0 bases, 4 bases remained unmatched. The CDR3 DNA reads TGTGCCAGCAGTCCGACAGGGATCTCCTACGAGCAGTACTTC. It translates to CASSPTGISYEQYF.

This clone occurred once. The sample carries other DNA sequences with the same CDR3. V and J are TRBV2 and TRBJ1-3; 7 bases match TRBD1. The CDR3 runs to 17 residues. The V gene end was trimmed by 4 bases and the J gene end by 4 bases; junction bases not matched to a gene: 13. CDR1 SNHLY and CDR2 FYNNEI come from the germline V gene. CDR3 in DNA: TGTGCCAGCAGTGGGGACTCAACAGGGGATAACGGAAACACCATATATTTT. Its translation: CASSGDSTGDNGNTIYF.

CDR3 protein: CASSDGLASGEQFF. Here the CDR3 DNA reads TGTGCCAGCAGCGACGGACTAGCGTCGGGGGAGCAGTTCTTC. V usage is TRBV25-1 and J usage is TRBJ2-1, with TRBD2 identical over 9 bases. Germline V gives CDR1 MGHDK, CDR2 SYGVNS. Trimming took 6 bases from V and 10 from J; bases not matched to a gene: 10. This CDR3 contains 14 residues. The whole variable domain, filled in from reference TRBV25-1 and TRBJ2-1, reads EADIYQTPRYLVIGTGKKITLECSQTMGHDKMYWYQQDPGMELHLIHYSYGVNSTEKGDLSSESTVSRIRTEHFPLTLESARPSHTSQYLCASSDGLASGEQFFGPGTRLTVL.

This clone is a singleton in its sample. V usage is TRBV5-6 and J usage is TRBJ2-2; the D is unclear. In germline, CDR1 is SGHDT, CDR2 YYEEEE. V was trimmed by 2 bases and J by 1 base, leaving 9 bases between them. CDR3 length equals 15 residues. CDR3: CASSFFPGNTGELFF. The CDR3 region has the DNA TGTGCCAGCAGCTTCTTTCCAGGGAACACCGGGGAGCTGTTTTTT. Combining the CDR3 with reference TRBV5-6 and TRBJ2-2 gives the whole variable domain DAGVTQSPTHLIKTRGQQVTLRCSPKSGHDTVSWYQQALGQGPQFIFQYYEEEERQRGNFPDRFSGHQFPNYSSELNVNALLLGDSALYLCASSFFPGNTGELFFGEGSRLTVL.

The CDR3 loop reads CASRRGQGESYEQYF. The CDR3, as DNA: TGTGCCAGTAGGCGGGGACAGGGAGAATCCTACGAGCAGTACTTC. The chain is built from TRBV19 and TRBJ2-7; 9 bases map to TRBD1. CDR1 and CDR2 (germline): LNHDA, SQIVND (reference sequence). The trim removed 6 bases at V and 1 base at J, leaving 7 bases unmatched. This CDR3 has 15 residues. The complete variable domain, with remaining parts taken from reference TRBV19 and TRBJ2-7, reads DGGITQSPKYLFRKEGQNVTLSCEQNLNHDAMYWYRQDPGQGLRLIYYSQIVNDFQKGDIAEGYSVSREKKESFPLTVTSAQKNPTAFYLCASRRGQGESYEQYFGPGTRLTVT.